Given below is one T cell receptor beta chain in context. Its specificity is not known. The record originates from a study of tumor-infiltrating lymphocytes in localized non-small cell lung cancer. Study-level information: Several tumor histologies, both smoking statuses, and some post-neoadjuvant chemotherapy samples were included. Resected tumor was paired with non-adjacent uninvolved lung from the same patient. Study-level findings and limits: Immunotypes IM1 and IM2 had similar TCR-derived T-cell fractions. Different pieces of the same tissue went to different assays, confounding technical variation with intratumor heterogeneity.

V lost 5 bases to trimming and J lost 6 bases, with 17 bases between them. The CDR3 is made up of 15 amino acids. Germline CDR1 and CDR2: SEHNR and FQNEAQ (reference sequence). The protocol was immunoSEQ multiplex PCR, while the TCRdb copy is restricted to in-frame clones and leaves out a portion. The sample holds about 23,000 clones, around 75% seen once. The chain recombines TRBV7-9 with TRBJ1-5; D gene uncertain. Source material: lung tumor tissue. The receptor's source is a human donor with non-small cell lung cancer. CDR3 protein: CASSPGGGWVQPQHF. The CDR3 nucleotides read TGTGCCAGCAGCCCCGGCGGAGGGTGGGTTCAGCCCCAGCATTTT.